The 8 T cell receptor beta chains below all came from one sample that was sequenced in a study of T cell clonality in common variable immunodeficiency (dated by TCRdb to 2013 to 2016). The library relied on the immunoSEQ multiplex PCR assay. TCRdb re-hosts the immuneACCESS table, in-frame sequences only. Its copies lack some clones; in the studies checked, an unresolved V gene accounts for under half of them, and the cause for the rest is not known. This sample has approximately 50,000 clones in the table, none counted a single time. The ten largest clones take up approximately 2% of the sample. The material sequenced was peripheral blood mononuclear cells. The receptors here all came from a person between 18 and 75 years old in good health.

This clone was observed a handful of times. From the germline J gene comes the end of the CDR3, since the read stops 3 residues before it. This chain joins TRBV5-6 and TRBJ1-3; D unresolved. The CDR3 is made up of 14 amino acids. CDR1 and CDR2 (germline): SGHDT, YYEEEE. V was shortened by 1 base and J by 0 bases, with 5 bases between the two germline ends. CDR3 residues: CASSLRGSGNTIYF. The CDR3 bases that were read are TGTGCCAGCAGCTTGCGGGGCTCTGGAAACACC.

This clone was found many times. The read ends 3 residues shy of where the CDR3 ends; the end is completed using the germline J gene. The V and J genes are TRBV19 and TRBJ2-5; the D is unclear. The CDR3 covers 12 residues. Germline loops: CDR1 LNHDA, CDR2 SQIVND (reference sequence). V was pared by 5 bases and J by 4 bases, with 8 bases between. The CDR3 bases that were read are TGTGCCAGTAGTCTCCCGGGAGAGACC. The encoded protein is CASSLPGET. The full-length CDR3 reads as CASSLPGETQYF.

Comments on this clone: The read ends 3 residues shy of where the CDR3 ends; the end is completed using the germline J gene. The chain joins TRBV16 to TRBJ2-7; 7 nucleotides line up with TRBD1. Germline CDR1 and CDR2: KGHSY and FQNENV. The ends lost 4 bases at V and 3 bases at J; junction bases unmatched: 6. The CDR3 loop spans 14 amino acids. The DNA read from the CDR3 is TGTGCCAGCAGCCGACCGGGACAGCGCTACGAG. Protein sequence: CASSRPGQRYE. The whole CDR3 is CASSRPGQRYEQYF.

This clone has just a few counts. The read finishes 3 residues shy of the CDR3 end, and the germline J gene is used to complete it. The V gene is TRBV7-2, the J gene TRBJ2-3, with 8 positions matching TRBD1. Trimming at V came to 0 bases and at J to 5 bases, leaving 7 bases not matched to a gene. This CDR3 comprises 16 residues. CDR1 and CDR2 from the germline V gene are SGHTA and FQGNSA. The part of the CDR3 DNA that was read is TGTGCCAGCAGCTTAGCAAGTACAGGGGGGAGAGATACG. It specifies CASSLASTGGRDT. The full CDR3 reads CASSLASTGGRDTQYF.

This clone was seen repeatedly, ten times or more. The read terminates 3 residues ahead of where the CDR3 ends, so the germline J gene completes it. The V gene is TRBV20-1, the J gene TRBJ2-1; unclear D gene. The CDR3 totals 14 residues. Trimming took off 6 bases at V and 2 bases at J, with 14 bases between the two ends. Germline CDR1 DFQATT, CDR2 SNEGSKA (reference sequence). The CDR3 reads CSAEPRLPYNEQFF. The covered CDR3 bases are TGCAGTGCAGAGCCCAGACTGCCCTACAATGAG.

This clone has only a few counts. The read ends 3 residues shy of where the CDR3 ends; the end is completed using the germline J gene. The rearrangement links TRBV18 to TRBJ2-1, with TRBD1 matching 8 bases. The V gene's germline CDR1 is KGHSH and CDR2 LQKENI. The CDR3 totals 16 residues. The V gene end was trimmed by 3 bases and the J gene end by 4 bases; junction bases not matched to a gene: 8. The DNA read from the CDR3 is TGTGCCAGCTCACCCCCGGTCAGGGGGCGATACAATGAG. Amino acids: CASSPPVRGRYNE. The CDR3 in its entirety is CASSPPVRGRYNEQFF. Together with reference TRBV18 and TRBJ2-1, the CDR3 gives the full variable domain: NAGVMQNPRHLVRRRGQEARLRCSPMKGHSHVYWYRQLPEEGLKFMVYLQKENIIDESGMPKERFSAEFPKEGPSILRIQQVVRGDSAAYFCASSPPVRGRYNEQFFGPGTRLTVL.

This clone was observed a handful of times. Germline is not matched at one junction end, which may reflect a read error. The read halts 3 residues ahead of the CDR3 end, with the missing end drawn from the germline J gene. This rearrangement joins TRBV2 to TRBJ2-3, with D perhaps being TRBD1 or TRBD2 (5 bases each). The CDR3 has 15 amino acids. The V gene's germline CDR1 is SNHLY and CDR2 FYNNEI. The sequenced CDR3 bases are TGTGCCAGCAGTGAACTGTTGGGGAGAACAGGTACG. Translation: CASSELLGRTGT. Given in full, the CDR3 is CASSELLGRTGTQYF.

A few counts support this clone. The read is 3 residues too short to cover the CDR3 end, so that end is filled in from the germline J gene. The chain has TRBV6-4 and TRBJ2-1; TRBD2 matches 10 bases. The germline V gene has CDR1 MRHNA and CDR2 SNTAGT. The junction had 1 base not matched to a gene; V was cut back by 5 bases and J by 6 bases. This CDR3 contains 13 residues. The CDR3 sequence: CASSSGGANEQFF. The covered CDR3 bases are TGTGCCAGCAGTAGCGGGGGGGCCAATGAG.